What follows are 3 T cell receptor beta chains derived from one specimen sequenced in a study of blood T cell repertoires in COVID-19. Generated by immunoSEQ multiplex PCR, the TCRdb table keeps only in-frame clones and is missing some. This table holds 200,000 to 250,000 clones, more than 80% found once. The sequencing input was PBMCs or T cells enriched from blood (not recorded which). These TCRs come from a man in his sixties who had recovered from COVID-19.

The table lists this clone with a few counts. The rearrangement joins TRBV7-2 to TRBJ1-6, with D possibly TRBD1 on 6 matching bases. The CDR3 spans 15 residues. CDR1 is SGHTA and CDR2 is FQGNSA in the germline V gene. V dropped 7 bases and J dropped 10 bases, with 20 bases sitting between them. The CDR3 DNA is TGTGCCAGCAATAAAAGCCTACAGGGTGGCTCACCCCTCCACTTT. Amino acids: CASNKSLQGGSPLHF.

This rearrangement joins TRBV3-1 (or the pseudogene TRBV3-2) to TRBJ1-6, with D possibly TRBD1 on 5 matching bases. This CDR3 comprises 16 residues. CDR1 is LGHDT, CDR2 YNNKEL, per germline (reference sequence). Between the trimmed V and J ends, which lost 0 bases and 10 bases, there was a span of 16 bases. CDR3 loop: CASSQDFAGRRSPLHF. The CDR3 coding sequence is TGTGCCAGCAGCCAAGATTTCGCAGGGAGGAGGTCACCCCTCCACTTT.

In this sample, this clone turned up a few times. This rearrangement joins TRBV5-1 to TRBJ1-2; D gene unclear. Germline loops: CDR1 SGHRS, CDR2 YFSETQ. The CDR3 length is 12 residues. V lost 0 bases and J 5 bases, leaving 5 bases between the germline ends. Here the CDR3 reads CASSLGGYGYTF. CDR3 in DNA: TGCGCCAGCAGCTTGGGAGGGTATGGCTACACCTTC. The complete variable domain, with remaining parts taken from reference TRBV5-1 and TRBJ1-2, reads KAGVTQTPRYLIKTRGQQVTLSCSPISGHRSVSWYQQTPGQGLQFLFEYFSETQRNKGNFPGRFSGRQFSNSRSEMNVSTLELGDSALYLCASSLGGYGYTFGSGTRLTVV.